The T cell receptor (beta chain) under discussion was sequenced for a study of STAT5B mutations in CD4+ large granular lymphocyte leukemia. Sequencing used immunoSEQ multiplex PCR; TCRdb keeps in-frame clones, though not all of them. Of tens of thousands of clones listed, roughly 79% were seen once; the top ten hold 3.6%. From germline, CDR1 is MGHRA and CDR2 YSYEKL. V shed 0 bases and J shed 3 bases, with 14 bases lying between them. This CDR3 comprises 17 residues. Sequencing was performed on CD4+ T cells from blood buffy coats. The sequence was obtained from a human donor in good health. The genes are TRBV4-1 and TRBJ1-4; D possibly corresponds to TRBD1 (5 bases). In nucleotides, the CDR3 is TGCGCCAGCAGCCAAGAGACCCCCCTGGGGGCTAATGAAAAACTGTTTTTT. Its translation: CASSQETPLGANEKLFF.